The 13 T cell receptor beta chains below were found in one sample sequenced in a study of T-cell reconstitution after alpha-beta-depleted transplantation in children. A TCRbeta library incorporating unique molecular identifiers was prepared. MiXCR was run by TCRdb on the PCR reads, yielding one entry per CDR3 protein. Of about 590,000 distinct CDR3 sequences in the sample, roughly 13% were seen once. The sequenced sample was PBMCs, mostly from graft donor cells, obtained 360 days after TCRalphabeta/CD19-depleted stem cell transplant. The receptor set was obtained from a male patient between 10 and 17 years old who had a stem cell transplant for acute myeloid leukemia, so the T cells may come from the graft donor.

The rearrangement links TRBV27 to TRBJ2-7; 14 bases line up with TRBD2. The CDR3 covers 16 residues. V shed 5 bases, J shed 7 bases, and the junction held 10 bases outside the gene matches. In germline, CDR1 is MNHEY, CDR2 SMNVEV (reference sequence). DNA for the CDR3: TGTGCCAGCAGTCCCGGGACTAGCGGGAGACCTAAAGAGCAGTACTTC. Translating it yields CASSPGTSGRPKEQYF.

This chain links TRBV28 with TRBJ2-1; D is perhaps TRBD1 or TRBD2 (5 bases each). Germline CDR1 reads MDHEN; CDR2 reads SYDVKM. V gave up 7 bases and J gave up 0 bases, with 28 bases separating them. CDR3 size: 20 residues. The CDR3 DNA sequence: TGTGCCAGCATTCAGGTCGGGGACCGATTACCCGTTGGCTCCTACAATGAGCAGTTCTTC. Translating it yields CASIQVGDRLPVGSYNEQFF.

The chain carries TRBV7-2 and TRBJ2-7; no clear D gene. Germline values: CDR1 SGHTA, CDR2 FQGNSA. The CDR3 covers 13 residues. The V end lost 2 bases, the J end lost 3 bases, and 8 bases lay between the germline ends. In DNA, the CDR3 is TGTGCCAGCAGCTTATCCGACGGCTACGAGCAGTACTTC. As protein: CASSLSDGYEQYF.

This clonotype was counted between two and nine times. The chain is built from TRBV7-9 and TRBJ2-1; TRBD2 agrees at 8 bases. The CDR3 runs 16 residues. With V trimmed by 3 bases and J by 6 bases, 10 bases remained unmatched. Germline loops: CDR1 SEHNR, CDR2 FQNEAQ (reference sequence). DNA for the CDR3: TGTGCCAGCAGCTTTCACGGGACTAGGTCTGGCAATGAGCAGTTCTTC. It encodes CASSFHGTRSGNEQFF. Drawing the rest from reference TRBV7-9 and TRBJ2-1, the complete variable domain is DTGVSQNPRHKITKRGQNVTFRCDPISEHNRLYWYRQTLGQGPEFLTYFQNEAQLEKSRLLSDRFSAERPKGSFSTLEIQRTEQGDSAMYLCASSFHGTRSGNEQFFGPGTRLTVL.

This chain links TRBV25-1 with TRBJ2-7; D could derive from TRBD1 or TRBD2 (6 bases each). Germline V gives CDR1 MGHDK, CDR2 SYGVNS. This CDR3 is built from 15 residues. The V and J ends lost 1 base and 5 bases respectively, with 15 bases between them. In DNA form, the CDR3 reads TGTGCCAGCAGTGAATCCCCACGGGGGCGCCACGAGCAGTACTTC. It translates to CASSESPRGRHEQYF.

This sequence joins TRBV3-1 and TRBJ2-1, with TRBD2 matching over 9 bases. Per the germline V gene, CDR1 is LGHDT and CDR2 is YNNKEL (reference sequence). The CDR3 has 17 residues. The junction had 8 bases not matched to a gene; V was cut back by 1 base and J by 4 bases. The CDR3 DNA reads TGTGCCAGCAGCCAAGGGAGTAGTCTAGCGGGATACAATGAGCAGTTCTTC. It specifies CASSQGSSLAGYNEQFF.

The chain combines TRBV6-4 with TRBJ2-3; tentative D call: TRBD2 (5 bases). Germline CDR1 MRHNA, CDR2 SNTAGT. The CDR3 has 14 amino acids. V was cut by 7 bases and J by 0 bases, with 11 bases left in between. In nucleotides, the CDR3 is TGTGCCAGCATGGAGCGAGGGAGCACAGATACGCAGTATTTT. Amino acids: CASMERGSTDTQYF.

This clonotype turned up a few times. The V and J genes are TRBV18 and TRBJ2-1; 10 nucleotides line up with TRBD2. Germline loops: CDR1 KGHSH, CDR2 LQKENI. V lost 6 bases and J lost 7; bases outside the gene matches: 9. This CDR3 has 15 residues. CDR3 amino acids: CASSRTSGISNEQFF. Here the CDR3 DNA reads TGTGCCAGCTCCCGAACTAGCGGGATAAGTAATGAGCAGTTCTTC.

The sample holds a few counts of this clonotype. This chain joins TRBV4-3 and TRBJ2-2; 8 nucleotides line up with TRBD1. V shed 4 bases and J 4 bases; nucleotides not matched to a gene: 8. Germline CDR1 and CDR2: LGHNA and YSLEER. The CDR3 has 16 residues. The CDR3 sequence: CASSRGQGSVTGELFF. In nucleotides, the CDR3 is TGCGCCAGCAGCCGAGGACAGGGATCGGTCACCGGGGAGCTGTTTTTT.

V and J are TRBV20-1 and TRBJ2-7, with 9 positions matching TRBD1. In germline, CDR1 is DFQATT, CDR2 SNEGSKA (reference sequence). The V segment lost 3 bases and the J segment 3 bases; nucleotides outside the gene matches: 6. This CDR3 contains 14 residues. The CDR3 DNA sequence: TGCAGTGCTAGTGGTGGGACAGGGCACTACGAGCAGTACTTC. It is translated as CSASGGTGHYEQYF.

This chain connects TRBV25-1 to TRBJ2-1; 8 bases map to TRBD2. Trimming removed 3 bases from V and 7 bases from J; junction bases left unmatched: 8. Looked up from germline, CDR1 is MGHDK and CDR2 is SYGVNS. This CDR3 has 15 residues. The CDR3 DNA is TGTGCCAGCAGTGACGGGGGACTAGGGGGGAATGAGCAGTTCTTC. It encodes CASSDGGLGGNEQFF.

This clonotype was picked up a small number of times. V gene TRBV5-8 combines with J gene TRBJ2-7, with D tentatively TRBD1 (5 bases). Germline-derived CDR1 and CDR2 are SGHTS and YDEGEE. CDR3 size: 12 residues. The V end lost 5 bases, the J end lost 4 bases, and 10 bases lay between the germline ends. CDR3 DNA: TGTGCCAGCAGTACACAGGTTTACGAGCAGTACTTC. It specifies CASSTQVYEQYF.

V usage is TRBV18 and J usage is TRBJ2-5; TRBD2 matches 7 bases. Germline trimming cut 1 base from V and 7 bases from J; bases unmatched to any gene: 15. In germline, CDR1 is KGHSH, CDR2 LQKENI. This CDR3 is 17 amino acids long. CDR3 nucleotide sequence: TGTGCCAGCTCACCACTGCGGCCTAGCGGCCCCATTGGGACCCAGTACTTC. This translates into CASSPLRPSGPIGTQYF.